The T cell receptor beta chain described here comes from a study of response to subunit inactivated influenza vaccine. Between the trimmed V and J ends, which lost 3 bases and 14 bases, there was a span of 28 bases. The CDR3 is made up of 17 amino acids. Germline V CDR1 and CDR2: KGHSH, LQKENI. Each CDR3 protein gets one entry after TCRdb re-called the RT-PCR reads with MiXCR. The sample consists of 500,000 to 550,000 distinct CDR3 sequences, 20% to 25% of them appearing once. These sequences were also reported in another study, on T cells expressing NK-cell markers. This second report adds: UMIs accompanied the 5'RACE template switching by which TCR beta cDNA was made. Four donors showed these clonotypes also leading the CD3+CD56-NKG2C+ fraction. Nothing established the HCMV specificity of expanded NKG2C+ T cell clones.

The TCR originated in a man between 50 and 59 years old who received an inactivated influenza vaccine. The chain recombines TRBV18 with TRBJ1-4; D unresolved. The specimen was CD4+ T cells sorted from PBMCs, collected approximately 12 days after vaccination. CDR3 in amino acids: CASSPGGSDGLVGGLFF. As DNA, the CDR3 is TGTGCCAGCTCACCTGGAGGTTCTGACGGCCTCGTGGGTGGCCTGTTTTTT.